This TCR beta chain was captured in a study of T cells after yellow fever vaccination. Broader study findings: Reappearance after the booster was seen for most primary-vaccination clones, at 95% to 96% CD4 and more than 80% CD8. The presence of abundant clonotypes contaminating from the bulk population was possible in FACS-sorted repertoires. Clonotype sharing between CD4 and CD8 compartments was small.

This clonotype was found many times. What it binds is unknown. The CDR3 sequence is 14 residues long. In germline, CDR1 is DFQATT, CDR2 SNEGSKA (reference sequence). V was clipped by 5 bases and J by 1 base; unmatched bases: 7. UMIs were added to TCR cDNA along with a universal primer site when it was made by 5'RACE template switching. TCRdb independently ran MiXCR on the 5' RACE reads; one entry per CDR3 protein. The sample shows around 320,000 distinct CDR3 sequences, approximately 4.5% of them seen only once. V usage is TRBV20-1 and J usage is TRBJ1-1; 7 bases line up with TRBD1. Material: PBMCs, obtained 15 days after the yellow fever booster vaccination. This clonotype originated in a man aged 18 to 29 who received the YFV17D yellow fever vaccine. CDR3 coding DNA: TGCAGTGCTCGACGACAGGGCCCGAACACTGAAGCTTTCTTT. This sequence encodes CSARRQGPNTEAFF.